This T cell receptor (beta chain) was captured by sequencing in a study of blood T cell repertoires in COVID-19. At the level of the study: The cDNA or gDNA used as material had been derived from T cells, B-cell-depleted T cells, or PBMCs.

After removal of 6 bases from V and 5 bases from J, the junction contained 8 bases not matched to a gene. The CDR3 contains 16 residues. The germline V gene has CDR1 MNHEY and CDR2 SMNVEV (reference sequence). This clone was detected once. Profiling relied on immunoSEQ multiplex PCR, and the TCRdb table lists in-frame clones only, not all of them. The data show roughly 250,000 clones, with approximately 86% seen just once and 3.3% held by the top ten. The source material was PBMCs or T cells enriched from blood (not recorded which). The receptor's source is a woman aged 40 to 49 with acute COVID-19. This rearrangement joins TRBV27 to TRBJ2-1; 12 bases align to TRBD2. In DNA form, the CDR3 reads TGTGCCAGCAGGACGCGACTAGCGGGAGTAGACAATGAGCAGTTCTTC. Protein sequence: CASRTRLAGVDNEQFF.